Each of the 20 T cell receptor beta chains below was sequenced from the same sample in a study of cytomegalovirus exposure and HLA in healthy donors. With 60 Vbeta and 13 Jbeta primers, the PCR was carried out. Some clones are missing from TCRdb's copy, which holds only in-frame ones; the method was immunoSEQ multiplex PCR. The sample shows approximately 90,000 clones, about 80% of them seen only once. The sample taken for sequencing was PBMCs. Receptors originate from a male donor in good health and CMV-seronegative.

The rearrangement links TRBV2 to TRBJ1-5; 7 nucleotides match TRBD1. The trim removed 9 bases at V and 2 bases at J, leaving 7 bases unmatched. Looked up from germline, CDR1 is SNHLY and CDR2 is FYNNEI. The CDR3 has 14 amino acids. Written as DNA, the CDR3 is TGTGCCAGTCACAGGGGCGGAGGCAATCAGCCCCAGCATTTT. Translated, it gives CASHRGGGNQPQHF.

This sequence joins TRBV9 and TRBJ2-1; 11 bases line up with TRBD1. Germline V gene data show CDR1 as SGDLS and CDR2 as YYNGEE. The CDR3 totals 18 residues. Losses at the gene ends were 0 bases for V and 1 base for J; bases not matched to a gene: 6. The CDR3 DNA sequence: TGTGCCAGCAGCGTAGGTTTAGGGACAGGGGGTTCCTACAATGAGCAGTTCTTC. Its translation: CASSVGLGTGGSYNEQFF.

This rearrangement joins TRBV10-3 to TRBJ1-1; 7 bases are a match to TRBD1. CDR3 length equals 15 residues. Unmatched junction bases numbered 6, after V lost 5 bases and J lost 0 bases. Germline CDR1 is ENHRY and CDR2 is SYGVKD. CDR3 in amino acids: CAISRDREMNTEAFF. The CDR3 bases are TGTGCCATCAGTCGGGACAGAGAGATGAACACTGAAGCTTTCTTT.

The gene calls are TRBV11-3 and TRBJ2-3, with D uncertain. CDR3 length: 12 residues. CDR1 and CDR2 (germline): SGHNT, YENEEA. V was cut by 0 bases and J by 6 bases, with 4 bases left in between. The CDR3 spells CASSLDRDTQYF. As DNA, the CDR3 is TGTGCCAGCAGCTTAGATCGGGATACGCAGTATTTT.

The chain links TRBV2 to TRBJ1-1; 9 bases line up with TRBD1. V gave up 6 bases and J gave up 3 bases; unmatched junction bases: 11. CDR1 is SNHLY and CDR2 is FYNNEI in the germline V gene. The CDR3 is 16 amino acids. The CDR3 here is CASSPGTGRRDTEAFF. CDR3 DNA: TGTGCCAGCAGCCCCGGGACAGGGCGTAGGGACACTGAAGCTTTCTTT.

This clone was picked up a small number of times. CDR3 bases: TGTGCCAGTAGTGAGATACAGGGTAAGGACTACGAGCAGTACTTC. Encoded protein: CASSEIQGKDYEQYF. The chain couples TRBV19 to TRBJ2-7; D is perhaps TRBD1 (6 bases). V lost 5 bases and J lost 3, with 17 bases in between. The germline V gene encodes CDR1 LNHDA and CDR2 SQIVND (reference sequence). This CDR3 has 15 residues.

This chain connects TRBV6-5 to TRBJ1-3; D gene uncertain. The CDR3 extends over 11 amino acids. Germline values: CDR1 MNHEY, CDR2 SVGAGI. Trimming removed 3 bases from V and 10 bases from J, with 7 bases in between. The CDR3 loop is CASSYLQTIYF. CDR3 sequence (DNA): TGTGCCAGCAGTTATCTACAGACCATATATTTT.

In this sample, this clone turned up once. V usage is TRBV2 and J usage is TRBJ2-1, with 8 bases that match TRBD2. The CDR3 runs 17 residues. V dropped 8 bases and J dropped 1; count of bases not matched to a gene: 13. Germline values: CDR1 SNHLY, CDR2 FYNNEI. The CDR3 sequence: CASVLAGSLRSYNEQFF. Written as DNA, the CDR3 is TGTGCCAGCGTCCTAGCGGGCTCGCTTAGGTCCTACAATGAGCAGTTCTTC.

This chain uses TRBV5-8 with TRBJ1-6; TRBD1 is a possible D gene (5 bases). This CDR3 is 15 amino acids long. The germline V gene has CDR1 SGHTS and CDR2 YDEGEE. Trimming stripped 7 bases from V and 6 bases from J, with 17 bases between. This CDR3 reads CASARVVDFNSPLHF. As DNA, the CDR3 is TGTGCCAGCGCCAGGGTGGTCGACTTTAATTCACCCCTCCACTTT. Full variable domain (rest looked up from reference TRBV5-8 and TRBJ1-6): EAGVTQSPTHLIKTRGQQATLRCSPISGHTSVYWYQQALGLGLQFLLWYDEGEERNRGNFPPRFSGRQFPNYSSELNVNALELEDSALYLCASARVVDFNSPLHFGNGTRLTVT.

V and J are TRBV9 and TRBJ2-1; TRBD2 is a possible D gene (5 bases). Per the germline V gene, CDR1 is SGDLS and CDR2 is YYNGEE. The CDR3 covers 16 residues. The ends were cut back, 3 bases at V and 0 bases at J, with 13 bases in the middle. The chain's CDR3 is CASSERAAVSYNEQFF. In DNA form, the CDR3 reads TGTGCCAGCAGCGAGAGAGCAGCGGTCTCCTACAATGAGCAGTTCTTC.

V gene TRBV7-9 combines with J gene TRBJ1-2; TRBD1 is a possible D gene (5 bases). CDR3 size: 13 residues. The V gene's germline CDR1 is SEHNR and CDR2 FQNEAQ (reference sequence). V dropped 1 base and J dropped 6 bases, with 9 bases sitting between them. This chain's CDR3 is CASSLGTLNGYTF. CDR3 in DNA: TGTGCCAGCAGCTTAGGGACACTTAATGGCTACACCTTC.

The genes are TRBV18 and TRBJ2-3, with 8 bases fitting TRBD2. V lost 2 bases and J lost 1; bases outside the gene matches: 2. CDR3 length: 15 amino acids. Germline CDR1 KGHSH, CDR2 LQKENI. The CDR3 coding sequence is TGTGCCAGCTCACCATGGCGGGGGGGCACAGATACGCAGTATTTT. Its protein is CASSPWRGGTDTQYF.

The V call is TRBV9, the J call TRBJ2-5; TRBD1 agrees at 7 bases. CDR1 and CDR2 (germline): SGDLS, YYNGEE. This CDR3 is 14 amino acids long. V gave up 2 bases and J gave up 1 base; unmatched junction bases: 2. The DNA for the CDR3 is TGTGCCAGCAGCGTCAGGACAGGCCAAGAGACCCAGTACTTC. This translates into CASSVRTGQETQYF. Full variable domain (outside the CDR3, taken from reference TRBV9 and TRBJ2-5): DSGVTQTPKHLITATGQRVTLRCSPRSGDLSVYWYQQSLDQGLQFLIQYYNGEERAKGNILERFSAQQFPDLHSELNLSSLELGDSALYFCASSVRTGQETQYFGPGTRLLVL.

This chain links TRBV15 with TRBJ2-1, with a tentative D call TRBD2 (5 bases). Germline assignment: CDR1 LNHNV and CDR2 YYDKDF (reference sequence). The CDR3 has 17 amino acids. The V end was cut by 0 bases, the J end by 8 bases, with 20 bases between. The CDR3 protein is CATSRDPAEQAGDEQFF. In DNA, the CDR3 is TGTGCCACCAGCAGAGATCCTGCGGAGCAAGCCGGGGATGAGCAGTTCTTC.

The CDR3 region is CATRTAYEQYF. In DNA form, the CDR3 reads TGTGCCACCCGGACAGCCTACGAGCAGTACTTC. This chain links TRBV6-5 with TRBJ2-7; possibly TRBD1 for D (6 bases). This CDR3 has 11 residues. V was clipped by 10 bases and J by 2 bases, with 9 bases between them. Germline CDR1 is MNHEY and CDR2 is SVGAGI.

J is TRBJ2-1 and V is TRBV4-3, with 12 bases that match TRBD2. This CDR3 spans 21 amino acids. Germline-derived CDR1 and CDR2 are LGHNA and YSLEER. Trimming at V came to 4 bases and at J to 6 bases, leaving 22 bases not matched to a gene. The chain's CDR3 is CASSLKGPPSGGATSGNEQFF. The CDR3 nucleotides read TGCGCCAGCAGCCTAAAAGGGCCTCCTAGCGGGGGGGCCACCTCAGGCAATGAGCAGTTCTTC.

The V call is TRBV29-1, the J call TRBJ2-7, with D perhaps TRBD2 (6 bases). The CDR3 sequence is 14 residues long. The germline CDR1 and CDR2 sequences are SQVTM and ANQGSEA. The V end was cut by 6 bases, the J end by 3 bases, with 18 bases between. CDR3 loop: CSVSYGGTDYEQYF. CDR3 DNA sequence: TGCAGCGTCTCTTATGGGGGGACTGACTACGAGCAGTACTTC.

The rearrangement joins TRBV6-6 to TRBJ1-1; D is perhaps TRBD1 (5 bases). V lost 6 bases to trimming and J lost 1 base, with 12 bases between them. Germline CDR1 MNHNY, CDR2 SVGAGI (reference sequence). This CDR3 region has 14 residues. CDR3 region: CASSLVQGNTEAFF. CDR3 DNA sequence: TGTGCCAGCAGCTTAGTTCAGGGGAACACTGAAGCTTTCTTT.

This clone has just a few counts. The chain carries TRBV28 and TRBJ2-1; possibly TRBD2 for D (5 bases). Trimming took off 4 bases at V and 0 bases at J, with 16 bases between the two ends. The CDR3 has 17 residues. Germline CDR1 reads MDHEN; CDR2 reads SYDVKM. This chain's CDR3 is CASSYSLEGSSYNEQFF. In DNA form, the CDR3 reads TGTGCCAGCAGTTACAGTTTGGAAGGGAGCTCCTACAATGAGCAGTTCTTC.

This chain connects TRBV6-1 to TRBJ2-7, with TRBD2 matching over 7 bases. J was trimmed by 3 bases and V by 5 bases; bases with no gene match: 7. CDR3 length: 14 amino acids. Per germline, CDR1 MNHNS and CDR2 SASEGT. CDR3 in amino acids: CASSRLAQNYEQYF. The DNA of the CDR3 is TGTGCCAGCAGTAGACTAGCCCAGAACTACGAGCAGTACTTC.